The rows below give T cell receptor beta chains drawn from one sample of a study of control samples from healthy donors and cancer patients. Profiling relied on immunoSEQ multiplex PCR, and the TCRdb table lists in-frame clones only, not all of them. The table lists about 61,000 clones, 90% of them singletons. Input material: PBMCs. The receptor source for this set is a man between 60 and 75 years old with colorectal cancer. Both conserved end residues are part of each CDR3.

cdr3_length j_call v_call cdr3_aa
16 TRBJ2-7 TRBV10-2 CASSGARRTRSGEQYF
15 TRBJ2-3 TRBV7-6 CASSRGGTSADTQYF
16 TRBJ1-2 TRBV18 CASSPARSVFNYGYTF
15 TRBJ2-1 TRBV27 CASSPHELRLGEQFF
15 TRBJ1-5 TRBV19 CASSKGQFSNQPQHF
13 TRBJ1-1 TRBV28 CASSLTGNTEAFF
14 TRBJ2-2 TRBV10-3 CAISTRDNTGELFF
14 TRBJ1-2 TRBV18 CASSPQEIGLGYTF
15 TRBJ1-5 TRBV5-5 CASRKDRAANQPQHF
14 TRBJ2-1 TRBV7-2 CASSLLTRNNEQFF
16 TRBJ2-7 TRBV12-2 CASRPVRPGSYYEQYF
13 TRBJ1-1 TRBV5-1 CASSLAQNTEAFF
15 TRBJ1-1 TRBV20-1 CSASIGDRMNTEAFF
14 TRBJ1-1 TRBV6-5 CASSPGSLNTEAFF
13 TRBJ2-2 TRBV7-2 CAVSAGGTGELFF
16 TRBJ1-5 TRBV19 CASSPGQGRGHQPQHF
12 TRBJ1-1 TRBV18 CASSRGNTEAFF
15 TRBJ2-1 TRBV2 CASSPLAGGPHEQFF
11 TRBJ2-1 TRBV12-3/TRBV12-4 CASGRRGEQFF
17 TRBJ2-7 TRBV7-9 CASSLVRPVGLYYEQYF
14 TRBJ1-2 TRBV9 CASSEGGGTYGYTF
15 TRBJ2-7 TRBV11-2 CASSLLPGQTYEQYF
15 TRBJ2-3 TRBV2 CASSDVGFSTDTQYF
17 TRBJ2-5 TRBV15 CATSRAPRASNQETQYF
15 TRBJ1-1 TRBV7-9 CASSLDGRGNTEAFF
15 TRBJ1-4 TRBV4-1 CASSLNRDTNEKLFF
14 TRBJ1-4 TRBV6-5 CASRRQGTNEKLFF
16 TRBJ2-1 TRBV9 CASSVDSGANYNEQFF
16 TRBJ2-1 TRBV5-1 CASSLPGLADLHEQFF
18 TRBJ2-6 TRBV30 CAWSSPWQGAGGANVLTF
16 TRBJ1-2 TRBV9 CAGSVDGQGVNYGYTF
14 TRBJ1-5 TRBV3-1/TRBV3-2 CASSPDRSNQPQHF
19 TRBJ1-6 TRBV11-3 CASSHSFLVSGQGNSPLHF
14 TRBJ2-1 TRBV5-1 CASSLVQGSNEQFF
14 TRBJ1-1 TRBV7-2 CASSSDRGNTEAFF
18 TRBJ2-3 TRBV20-1 CSASKIPAGGSRYDTQYF
12 TRBJ2-3 TRBV27 CASSTGLPTQYF
18 TRBJ2-2 TRBV4-3 CASSQSPASGALTGELFF
15 TRBJ2-7 TRBV7-6 CASSLAGGGPYEQYF
16 TRBJ2-7 TRBV28 CASSPRSGGGRGEQYF
13 TRBJ2-5 TRBV19 CASSIGPLGTQYF
14 TRBJ2-7 TRBV5-1 CASSLEGRGTEQYF
13 TRBJ1-1 TRBV7-2 CASSLYRNTEAFF
14 TRBJ2-1 TRBV6-6 CASSPGGVYNEQFF
14 TRBJ2-3 TRBV12-5 CASGLDWRLDTQYF
13 TRBJ2-3 TRBV5-4 CASSLMGTDTQYF
16 TRBJ1-1 TRBV5-4 CASSLDRVRGNTEAFF
15 TRBJ2-3 TRBV3-1/TRBV3-2 CASSPRPLGPDTQYF
16 TRBJ2-6 TRBV18 CASSPMGRAGANVLTF
14 TRBJ1-1 TRBV9 CASSVGPGGREAFF
14 TRBJ1-6 TRBV6-5 CASSPGTGNSPLHF
16 TRBJ2-2 TRBV7-8 CASTRSGGPNTGELFF